This entry features one T cell receptor beta chain sequence. Its antigen is unknown. This sample stems from a study of ipilimumab plus nivolumab after autologous stem cell transplantation. Whole-study context: Patients received a median of about five ipilimumab and roughly eight nivolumab doses. The DLBCL cohort had primary refractory and relapsed disease, with 18-month progression-free survival of approximately 87% and 28%.

The study, taken as a whole, reports: The authors say TCR, Treg and microbiome findings warrant further study.

Ipilimumab, 1 mg/kg, started 14 to 28 days after autologous transplant. The CDR3 runs to 15 residues. The germline CDR1 and CDR2 sequences are SGHRS and YFSETQ. V lost 6 bases and J lost 3, with 19 bases in between. Clones were sequenced by immunoSEQ multiplex PCR, and TCRdb holds only the in-frame ones, with some missing. The sample lists 15,000 to 20,000 clones, about four fifths occurring once. This chain links TRBV5-1 with TRBJ2-7; possible D gene TRBD2, 6 bases. The sample here was PBMCs, taken in a trial of ipilimumab plus nivolumab as post-transplant consolidation. The origin of this receptor is a male donor with diffuse large B-cell lymphoma. DNA of the CDR3: TGCGCCAGCAACGATCAGGGAGGACAAAGCTACGAGCAGTACTTC. Translation: CASNDQGGQSYEQYF.